This T cell receptor (beta chain) was sequenced for a study of T cells in Graves' hyperthyroidism and ophthalmopathy. RNA transcripts gave rise to amplified TCR beta CDR3 regions. The HTBI set primed first-round TCR CDR3 RT-PCR. From the multiplex PCR reads, TCRdb called clonotypes with MiXCR, one entry per CDR3 protein. This table holds 700,000 or so distinct CDR3 sequences, approximately 15% found once. This clonotype showed up just a few times. V was shortened by 5 bases and J by 0 bases, with 10 bases between the two germline ends. The CDR3 extends over 14 amino acids. Germline-derived CDR1 and CDR2 are LNHDA and SQIVND (reference sequence).

The specimen was blood. The sequence was collected from a woman in her fifties or sixties with Graves' ophthalmopathy. The chain has TRBV19 and TRBJ1-2; D remains ambiguous. Here the CDR3 reads CASSPGSSNYGYTF. In DNA form, the CDR3 reads TGTGCCAGTAGTCCAGGATCATCTAACTATGGCTACACCTTC.